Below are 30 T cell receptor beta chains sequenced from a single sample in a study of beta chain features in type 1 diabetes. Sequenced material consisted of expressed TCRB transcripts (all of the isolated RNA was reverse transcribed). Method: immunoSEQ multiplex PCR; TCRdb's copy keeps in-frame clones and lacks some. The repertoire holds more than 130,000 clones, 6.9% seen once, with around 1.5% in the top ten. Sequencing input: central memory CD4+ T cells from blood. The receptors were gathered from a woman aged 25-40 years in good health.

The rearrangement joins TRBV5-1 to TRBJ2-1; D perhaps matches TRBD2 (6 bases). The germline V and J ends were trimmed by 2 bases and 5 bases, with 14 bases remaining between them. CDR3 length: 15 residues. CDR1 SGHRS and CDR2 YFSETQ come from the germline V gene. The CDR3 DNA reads TGCGCCAGCAGCTTCTCGGGGGAGCCCGACAATGAGCAGTTCTTC. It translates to CASSFSGEPDNEQFF.

The CDR3 sequence is CASSLSGTIHYEQYF. The CDR3 nucleotides are TGTGCCAGCAGTTTATCCGGGACTATTCATTACGAGCAGTACTTC. The genes are TRBV27 and TRBJ2-7, with 7 bases aligning to TRBD2. CDR1 and CDR2 from the germline V gene are MNHEY and SMNVEV (reference sequence). This CDR3 comprises 15 residues. Unmatched junction bases numbered 6, after V lost 0 bases and J lost 4 bases.

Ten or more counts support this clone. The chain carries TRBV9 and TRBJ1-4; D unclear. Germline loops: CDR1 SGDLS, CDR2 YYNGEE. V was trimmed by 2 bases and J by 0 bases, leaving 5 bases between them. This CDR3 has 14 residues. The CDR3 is CASSVSATNEKLFF. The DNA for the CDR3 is TGTGCCAGCAGCGTCAGTGCAACTAATGAAAAACTGTTTTTT.

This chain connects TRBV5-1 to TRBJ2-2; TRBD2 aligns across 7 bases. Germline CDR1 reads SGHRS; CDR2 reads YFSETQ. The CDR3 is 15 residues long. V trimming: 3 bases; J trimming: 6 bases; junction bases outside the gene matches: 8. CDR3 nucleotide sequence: TGCGCCAGCAGCTCGTGGGGTCGGGGGGCCGGGGAGCTGTTTTTT. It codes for CASSSWGRGAGELFF.

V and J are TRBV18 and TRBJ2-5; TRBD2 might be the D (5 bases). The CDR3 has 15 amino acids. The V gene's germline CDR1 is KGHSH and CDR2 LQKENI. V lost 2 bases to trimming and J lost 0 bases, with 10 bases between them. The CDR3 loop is CASSPSPGYQETQYF. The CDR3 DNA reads TGTGCCAGCTCACCAAGTCCGGGATACCAAGAGACCCAGTACTTC.

DNA for the CDR3: TGTGCCAGCTCACCACCGAGGGAGCCCTACGAGCAGTACTTC. Its translation is CASSPPREPYEQYF. The chain joins TRBV18 to TRBJ2-7, with D perhaps matching TRBD2 (5 bases). V lost 0 bases, J lost 2 bases, and 8 bases lay in between. Germline V gene sequence: CDR1 KGHSH, CDR2 LQKENI. The CDR3 loop spans 14 amino acids. The complete variable domain, with remaining parts taken from reference TRBV18 and TRBJ2-7, reads NAGVMQNPRHLVRRRGQEARLRCSPMKGHSHVYWYRQLPEEGLKFMVYLQKENIIDESGMPKERFSAEFPKEGPSILRIQQVVRGDSAAYFCASSPPREPYEQYFGPGTRLTVT.

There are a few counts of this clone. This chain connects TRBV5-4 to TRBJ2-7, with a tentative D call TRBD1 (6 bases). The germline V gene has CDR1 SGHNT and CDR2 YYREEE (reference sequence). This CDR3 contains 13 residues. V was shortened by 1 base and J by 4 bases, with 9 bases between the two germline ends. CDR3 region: CASSLNQGYEQYF. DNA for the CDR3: TGTGCCAGCAGCTTGAACCAGGGGTACGAGCAGTACTTC.

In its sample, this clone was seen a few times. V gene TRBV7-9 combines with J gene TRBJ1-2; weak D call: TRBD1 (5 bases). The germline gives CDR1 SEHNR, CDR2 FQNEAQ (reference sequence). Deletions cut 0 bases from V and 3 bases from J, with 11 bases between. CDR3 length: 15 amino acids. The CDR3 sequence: CASSLASAGDYGYTF. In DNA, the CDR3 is TGTGCCAGCAGCTTAGCCTCTGCGGGGGACTATGGCTACACCTTC.

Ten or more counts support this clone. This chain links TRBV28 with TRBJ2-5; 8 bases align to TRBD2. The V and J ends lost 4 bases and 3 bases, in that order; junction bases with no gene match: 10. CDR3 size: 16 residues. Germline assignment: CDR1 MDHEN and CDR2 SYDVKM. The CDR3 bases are TGTGCCAGCAGTTCTCGATTGAGCGGGAGTAAAGAGACCCAGTACTTC. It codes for CASSSRLSGSKETQYF.

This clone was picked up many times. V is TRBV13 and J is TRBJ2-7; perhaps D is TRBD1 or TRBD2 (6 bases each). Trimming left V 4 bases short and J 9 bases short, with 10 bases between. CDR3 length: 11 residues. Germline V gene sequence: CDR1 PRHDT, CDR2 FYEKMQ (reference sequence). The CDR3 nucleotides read TGTGCCAGCAGCTCAGGGGAGGCGCAGTACTTC. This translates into CASSSGEAQYF.

This CDR3 is CASSLGTTGNTEAFF. The CDR3 DNA sequence: TGCGCCAGCAGCTTAGGTACCACAGGGAACACTGAAGCTTTCTTT. The chain carries TRBV5-1 and TRBJ1-1, with a tentative D call TRBD1 (5 bases). Germline CDR1 is SGHRS and CDR2 is YFSETQ. Trimming took off 2 bases at V and 1 base at J, with 12 bases between the two ends. The CDR3 loop spans 15 amino acids.

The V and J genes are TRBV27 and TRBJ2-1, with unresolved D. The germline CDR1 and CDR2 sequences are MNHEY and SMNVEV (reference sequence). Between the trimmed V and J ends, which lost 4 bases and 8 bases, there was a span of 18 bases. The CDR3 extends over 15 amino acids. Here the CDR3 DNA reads TGTGCCAGCAGTTCGTGGGCGACCACTGGCGATGAGCAGTTCTTC. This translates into CASSSWATTGDEQFF.

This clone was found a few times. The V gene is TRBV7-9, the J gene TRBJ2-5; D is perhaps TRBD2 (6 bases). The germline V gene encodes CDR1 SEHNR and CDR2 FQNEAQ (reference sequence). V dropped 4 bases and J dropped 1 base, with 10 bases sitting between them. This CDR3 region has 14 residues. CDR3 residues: CASSSGTAQETQYF. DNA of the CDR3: TGTGCCAGCAGCTCAGGGACTGCCCAAGAGACCCAGTACTTC.

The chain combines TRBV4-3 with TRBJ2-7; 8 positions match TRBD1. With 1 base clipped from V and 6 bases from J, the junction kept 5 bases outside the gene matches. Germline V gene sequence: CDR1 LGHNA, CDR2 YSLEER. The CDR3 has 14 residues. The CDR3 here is CASSQADRASEQYF. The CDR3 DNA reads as TGCGCCAGCAGCCAAGCGGACAGGGCCTCCGAGCAGTACTTC.

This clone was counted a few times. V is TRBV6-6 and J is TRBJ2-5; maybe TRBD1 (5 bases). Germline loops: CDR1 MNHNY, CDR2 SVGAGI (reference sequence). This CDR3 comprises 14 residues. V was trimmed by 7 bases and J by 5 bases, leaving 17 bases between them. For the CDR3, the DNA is TGTGCCAGCACATGGGGCCAGACAAAGGAGACCCAGTACTTC. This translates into CASTWGQTKETQYF.

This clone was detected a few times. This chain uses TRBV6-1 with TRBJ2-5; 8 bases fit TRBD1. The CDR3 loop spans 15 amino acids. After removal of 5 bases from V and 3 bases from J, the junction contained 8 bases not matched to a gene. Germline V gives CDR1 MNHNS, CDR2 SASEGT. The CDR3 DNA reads TGTGCCAGCAGTCGCTCCGGGACAGGCAAAGAGACCCAGTACTTC. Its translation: CASSRSGTGKETQYF.

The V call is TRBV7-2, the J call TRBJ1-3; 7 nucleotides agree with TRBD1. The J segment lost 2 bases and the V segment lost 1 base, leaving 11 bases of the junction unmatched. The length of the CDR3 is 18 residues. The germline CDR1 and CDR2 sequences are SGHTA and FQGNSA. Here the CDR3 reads CASSLGGTGTVTGNTIYF. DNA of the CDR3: TGTGCCAGCAGCTTAGGGGGGACCGGGACAGTGACTGGAAACACCATATATTTT.

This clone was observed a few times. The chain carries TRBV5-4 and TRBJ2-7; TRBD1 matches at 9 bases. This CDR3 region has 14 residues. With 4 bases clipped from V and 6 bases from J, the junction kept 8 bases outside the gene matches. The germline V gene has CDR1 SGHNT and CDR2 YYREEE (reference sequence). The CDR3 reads CASSPGTGNREQYF. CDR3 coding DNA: TGTGCCAGCAGCCCTGGGACAGGGAATCGCGAGCAGTACTTC.

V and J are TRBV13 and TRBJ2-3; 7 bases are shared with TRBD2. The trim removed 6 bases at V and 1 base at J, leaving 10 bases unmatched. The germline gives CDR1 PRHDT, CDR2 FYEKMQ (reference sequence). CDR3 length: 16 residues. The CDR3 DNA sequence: TGTGCCAGCAGTGCGGGGGTGGATCTAGGCACAGATACGCAGTATTTT. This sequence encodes CASSAGVDLGTDTQYF.

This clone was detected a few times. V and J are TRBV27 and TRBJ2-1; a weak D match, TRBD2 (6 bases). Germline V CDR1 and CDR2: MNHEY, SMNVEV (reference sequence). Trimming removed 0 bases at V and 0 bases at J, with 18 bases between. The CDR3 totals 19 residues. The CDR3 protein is CASSLSKSNSGSSYNEQFF. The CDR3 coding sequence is TGTGCCAGCAGTTTATCCAAGTCTAATAGCGGAAGCTCCTACAATGAGCAGTTCTTC.

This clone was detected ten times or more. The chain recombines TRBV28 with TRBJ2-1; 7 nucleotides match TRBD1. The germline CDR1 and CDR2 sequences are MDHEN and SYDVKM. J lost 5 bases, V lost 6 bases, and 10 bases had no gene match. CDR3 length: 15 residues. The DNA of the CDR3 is TGTGCCAGCAGCCTGGGACAGACTCTAAACAATGAGCAGTTCTTC. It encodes CASSLGQTLNNEQFF.

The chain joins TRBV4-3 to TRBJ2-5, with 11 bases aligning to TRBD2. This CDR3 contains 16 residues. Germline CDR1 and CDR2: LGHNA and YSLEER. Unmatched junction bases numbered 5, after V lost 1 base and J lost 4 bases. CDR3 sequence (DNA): TGCGCCAGCAGCCAAGGTAGCGGGAGGGCCGGAGAGACCCAGTACTTC. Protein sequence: CASSQGSGRAGETQYF.

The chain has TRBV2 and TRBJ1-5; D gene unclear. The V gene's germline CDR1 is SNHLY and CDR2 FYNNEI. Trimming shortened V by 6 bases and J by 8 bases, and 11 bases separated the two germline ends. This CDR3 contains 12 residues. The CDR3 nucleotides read TGTGCCAGCAGCTCCGGGAGGGAGCCCCAGCATTTT. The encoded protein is CASSSGREPQHF.

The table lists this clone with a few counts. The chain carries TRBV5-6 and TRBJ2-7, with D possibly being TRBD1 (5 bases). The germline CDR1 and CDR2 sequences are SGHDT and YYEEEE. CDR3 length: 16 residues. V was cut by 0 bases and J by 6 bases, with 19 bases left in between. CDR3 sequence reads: CASSLAGGAKEREQYF. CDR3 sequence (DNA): TGTGCCAGCAGCTTGGCGGGTGGGGCAAAGGAACGCGAGCAGTACTTC. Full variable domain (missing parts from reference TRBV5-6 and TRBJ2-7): DAGVTQSPTHLIKTRGQQVTLRCSPKSGHDTVSWYQQALGQGPQFIFQYYEEEERQRGNFPDRFSGHQFPNYSSELNVNALLLGDSALYLCASSLAGGAKEREQYFGPGTRLTVT.

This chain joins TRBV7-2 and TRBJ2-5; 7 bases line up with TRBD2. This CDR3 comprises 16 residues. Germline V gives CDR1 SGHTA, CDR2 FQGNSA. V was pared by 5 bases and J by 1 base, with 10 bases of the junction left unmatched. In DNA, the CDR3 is TGTGCCAGCAGCCCCCTAGGGCGGGGGACCCAAGAGACCCAGTACTTC. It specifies CASSPLGRGTQETQYF.

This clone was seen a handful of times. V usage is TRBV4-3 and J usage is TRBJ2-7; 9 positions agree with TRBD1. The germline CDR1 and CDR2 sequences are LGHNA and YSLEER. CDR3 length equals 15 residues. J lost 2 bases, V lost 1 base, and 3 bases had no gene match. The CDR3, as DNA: TGCGCCAGCAGCCAAGTCCACAGGGGGCCCTACGAGCAGTACTTC. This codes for CASSQVHRGPYEQYF.

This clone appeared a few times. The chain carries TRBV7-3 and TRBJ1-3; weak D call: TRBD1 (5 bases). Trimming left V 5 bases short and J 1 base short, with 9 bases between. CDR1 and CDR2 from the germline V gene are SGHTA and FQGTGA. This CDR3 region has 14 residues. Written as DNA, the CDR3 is TGTGCCAGCAGCCTCCAGGGATCTGGAAACACCATATATTTT. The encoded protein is CASSLQGSGNTIYF.

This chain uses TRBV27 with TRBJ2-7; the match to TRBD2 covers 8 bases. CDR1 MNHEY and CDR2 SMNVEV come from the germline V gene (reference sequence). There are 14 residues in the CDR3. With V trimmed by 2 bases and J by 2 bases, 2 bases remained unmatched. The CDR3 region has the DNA TGTGCCAGCAGTTTAAGAGCGGGAGCCTACGAGCAGTACTTC. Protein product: CASSLRAGAYEQYF.

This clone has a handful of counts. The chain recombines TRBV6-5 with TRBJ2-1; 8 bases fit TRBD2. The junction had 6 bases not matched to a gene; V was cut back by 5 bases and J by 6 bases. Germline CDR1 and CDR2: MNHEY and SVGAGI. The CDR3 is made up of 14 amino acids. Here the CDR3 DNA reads TGTGCCAGCAGTCCTCATGGACTAGCCAATGAGCAGTTCTTC. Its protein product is CASSPHGLANEQFF.

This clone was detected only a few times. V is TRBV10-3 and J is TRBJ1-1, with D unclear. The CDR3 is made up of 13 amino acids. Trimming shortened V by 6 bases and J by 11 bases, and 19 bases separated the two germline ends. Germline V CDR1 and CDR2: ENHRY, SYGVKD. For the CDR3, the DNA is TGTGCCATCAGGGACGGGAATTCCGCTTTTGCTTTCTTT. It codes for CAIRDGNSAFAFF.